One sample yielded the 23 T cell receptor beta chains listed below, sequenced in a study of CXCR3-negative and CXCR3-positive naive CD8 T cells. Whole-study findings and limits: For CXCR3-positive naive cells, TRB CDR3s were more hydrophobic than those of CXCR3-negative naive cells.

5' RACE that incorporated UMI labels was used to prepare the TRB cDNA libraries. TCRdb re-called the 5' RACE reads and shows each CDR3 protein once, DNA omitted. Listed are 90,000 to 100,000 distinct CDR3 sequences; approximately 0.99% falls within the top ten. Their specific antigens are unknown. Sequencing input: naive CXCR3+ CD8+ T cells from blood. Stated subset: CD45RO-CCR7+CD27+CD95- naive CD8+ T cells expressing CXCR3 (TNR3+). These TCRs come from a human donor in good health. Some clones in this sample may be carry-over from other donors' samples.

V and J are TRBV5-1 and TRBJ1-3. CDR1 is SGHRS and CDR2 is YFSETQ in the germline V gene. CDR3 size: 15 residues. The CDR3 loop reads CASSLEAFSGNTIYF.

J is TRBJ2-2 and V is TRBV12-3 or TRBV12-4; the TRBD1 assignment by TCRdb is unverifiable without DNA. The CDR3 runs to 21 residues. CDR3 protein: CASSFGGQREGRGSNTGELFF.

The gene calls are TRBV7-9 and TRBJ1-5; TCRdb gives TRBD1 as the D gene, but with no DNA this cannot be confirmed. From germline, CDR1 is SEHNR and CDR2 FQNEAQ (reference sequence). The CDR3 has 15 residues. The CDR3: CASSAVGQSNQPQHF.

This chain joins TRBV29-1 and TRBJ1-2; TCRdb reports TRBD1, a call that lacks DNA to check it against. CDR1 is SQVTM, CDR2 ANQGSEA, per germline. The CDR3 loop spans 14 amino acids. CDR3 sequence: CSVEVNRDLYGYTF.

The chain carries TRBV15 and TRBJ2-3; with no DNA, the TCRdb D assignment of TRBD2 cannot be verified. The germline CDR1 and CDR2 sequences are LNHNV and YYDKDF (reference sequence). The CDR3 totals 15 residues. This CDR3 reads CATSFRDSFTDTQYF.

The rearrangement joins TRBV14 to TRBJ2-7. CDR1 and CDR2 (germline): SGHDN, FVKESK. This CDR3 region has 14 residues. CDR3 sequence reads: CASSQDGRLGEQYF.

The chain links TRBV21-1 to TRBJ2-7; the D call of TRBD1 rests on TCRdb alone, since no DNA is present to check it. TRBV21-1 is flagged as a pseudogene. This CDR3 region has 17 residues. The CDR3 sequence: CASSKALDREEYYEQYF.

The J gene is TRBJ2-1, the V gene TRBV29-1; TCRdb designates TRBD1, a call that cannot be tested without DNA. The germline V gene encodes CDR1 SQVTM and CDR2 ANQGSEA. CDR3 length: 13 amino acids. CDR3 sequence: CSVELGGYNEQFF.

The rearrangement links TRBV12-5 to TRBJ2-3; absent DNA, TCRdb's TRBD2 call cannot be checked. There are 17 residues in the CDR3. From germline, CDR1 is LGHNT and CDR2 FRNRAP. CDR3 protein: CASGLVVTSGENPTQYF. The full variable domain, in which reference TRBV12-5 and TRBJ2-3 provide the parts outside the CDR3, is DARVTQTPRHKVTEMGQEVTMRCQPILGHNTVFWYRQTMMQGLELLAYFRNRAPLDDSGMPKDRFSAEMPDATLATLKIQPSEPRDSAVYFCASGLVVTSGENPTQYFGPGTRLTVL.

V usage is TRBV5-5 and J usage is TRBJ2-2. The CDR3 runs 14 residues. Germline loops: CDR1 SGHKS, CDR2 YYEKEE (reference sequence). CDR3 residues: CASSLAANTGELFF.

The genes are TRBV11-2 and TRBJ1-1; checking the TCRdb D call of TRBD1 is not possible without DNA. Germline V CDR1 and CDR2: SGHAT, FQNNGV. There are 17 residues in the CDR3. The CDR3 spells CASSMGTGILGSTEAFF.

The chain carries TRBV27 and TRBJ2-1; TCRdb picks TRBD2, but there is no DNA to check that call. The germline V gene has CDR1 MNHEY and CDR2 SMNVEV (reference sequence). CDR3 size: 16 residues. The chain's CDR3 is CASSLFGLAEHNEQFF.

The rearrangement links TRBV29-1 to TRBJ2-7; TCRdb indicates TRBD1, and absent DNA this call remains unverified. Germline CDR1 and CDR2: SQVTM and ANQGSEA. The CDR3 spans 15 residues. This chain's CDR3 is CSVESQGLSSYEQYF.

This chain connects TRBV23-1 to TRBJ2-1; lacking DNA, the TRBD1 call made by TCRdb goes unchecked. TRBV23-1 is designated an ORF whose function remains uncertain. This CDR3 spans 18 amino acids. CDR3 amino acids: CASSQGAGTPSSYNEQFF.

This CDR3 is CASSAQGAKTGELFF. This chain connects TRBV28 to TRBJ2-2; without DNA, the TCRdb call of TRBD1 cannot be checked. The CDR3 is 15 residues long. Germline-derived CDR1 and CDR2 are MDHEN and SYDVKM.

The CDR3 reads CASSADRADEKLFF. The chain carries TRBV4-3 and TRBJ1-4; without DNA, the TCRdb call of TRBD1 cannot be checked. Germline V CDR1 and CDR2: LGHNA, YSLEER. This CDR3 is built from 14 residues.

V usage is TRBV12-3 or TRBV12-4 and J usage is TRBJ2-1. The CDR3 consists of 15 residues. The CDR3 loop reads CASSLKFGVHNEQFF.

The rearrangement uses TRBV14 and TRBJ2-3. The germline CDR1 and CDR2 sequences are SGHDN and FVKESK. CDR3 length: 14 amino acids. CDR3 sequence reads: CASSQVGSTDTQYF.

CDR3 amino acids: CASSLEWGVNTGELFF. The chain recombines TRBV7-6 with TRBJ2-2; the D gene TCRdb calls, TRBD1, cannot be checked with no DNA. The CDR3 sequence is 16 residues long. Germline loops: CDR1 SGHVS, CDR2 FNYEAQ. The full variable domain, its missing parts supplied by reference TRBV7-6 and TRBJ2-2, is GAGVSQSPRYKVTKRGQDVALRCDPISGHVSLYWYRQALGQGPEFLTYFNYEAQQDKSGLPNDRFSAERPEGSISTLTIQRTEQRDSAMYRCASSLEWGVNTGELFFGEGSRLTVL.

This chain links TRBV6-6 with TRBJ1-5; TCRdb indicates TRBD1, and absent DNA this call remains unverified. The germline V gene has CDR1 MNHNY and CDR2 SVGAGI (reference sequence). CDR3 length: 16 residues. This CDR3 is CASSFLPGTVDQPQHF.

This chain's CDR3 is CASSHRLVDPNEQFF. The chain is built from TRBV7-9 and TRBJ2-1; absent DNA, TCRdb's TRBD2 call cannot be checked. The CDR3 consists of 15 residues. Germline V CDR1 and CDR2: SEHNR, FQNEAQ (reference sequence).

The chain carries TRBV7-9 and TRBJ2-3; with no DNA, the TCRdb D assignment of TRBD1 cannot be verified. Germline V gene data show CDR1 as SEHNR and CDR2 as FQNEAQ (reference sequence). The CDR3 consists of 15 residues. CDR3 protein: CASSPIPGEADTQYF.

The J gene is TRBJ2-1, the V gene TRBV9; TCRdb gives TRBD1 as the D gene, but with no DNA this cannot be confirmed. Germline CDR1 SGDLS, CDR2 YYNGEE. The CDR3 totals 20 residues. The CDR3 loop is CASSPSGQGFPTRSSNEQFF. The complete variable domain, with remaining parts taken from reference TRBV9 and TRBJ2-1, reads DSGVTQTPKHLITATGQRVTLRCSPRSGDLSVYWYQQSLDQGLQFLIQYYNGEERAKGNILERFSAQQFPDLHSELNLSSLELGDSALYFCASSPSGQGFPTRSSNEQFFGPGTRLTVL.